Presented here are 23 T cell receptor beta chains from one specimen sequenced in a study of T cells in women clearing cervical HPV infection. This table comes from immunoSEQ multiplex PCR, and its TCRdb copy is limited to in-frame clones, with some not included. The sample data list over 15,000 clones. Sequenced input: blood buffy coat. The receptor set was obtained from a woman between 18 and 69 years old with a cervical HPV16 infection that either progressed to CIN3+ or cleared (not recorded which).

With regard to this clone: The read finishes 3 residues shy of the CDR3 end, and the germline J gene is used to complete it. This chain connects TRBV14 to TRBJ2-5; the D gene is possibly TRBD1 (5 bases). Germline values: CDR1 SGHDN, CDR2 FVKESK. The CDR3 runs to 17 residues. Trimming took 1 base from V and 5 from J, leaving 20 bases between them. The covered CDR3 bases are TGTGCCAGCAGCCAAGCTACAGGAAAAGGGTCGGATGAGACC. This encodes CASSQATGKGSDET. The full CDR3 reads CASSQATGKGSDETQYF. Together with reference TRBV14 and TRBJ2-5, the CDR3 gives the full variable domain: EAGVTQFPSHSVIEKGQTVTLRCDPISGHDNLYWYRRVMGKEIKFLLHFVKESKQDESGMPNNRFLAERTGGTYSTLKVQPAELEDSGVYFCASSQATGKGSDETQYFGPGTRLLVL.

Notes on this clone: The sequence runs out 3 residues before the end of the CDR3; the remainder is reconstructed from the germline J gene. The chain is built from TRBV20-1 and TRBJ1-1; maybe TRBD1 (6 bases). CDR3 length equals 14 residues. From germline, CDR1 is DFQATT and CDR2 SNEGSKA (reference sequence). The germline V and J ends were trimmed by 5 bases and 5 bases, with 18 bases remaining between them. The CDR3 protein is CSALDRTDWTEAFF. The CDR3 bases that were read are TGCAGTGCTCTAGACCGGACAGATTGGACTGAA.

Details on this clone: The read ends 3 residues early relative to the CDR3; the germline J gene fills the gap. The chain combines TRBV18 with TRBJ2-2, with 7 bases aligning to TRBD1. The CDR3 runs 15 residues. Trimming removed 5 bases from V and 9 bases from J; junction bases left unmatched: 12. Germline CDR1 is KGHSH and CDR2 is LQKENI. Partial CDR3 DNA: TGTGCCAGCTCAGTTCCGGGACAGAGGGCCAGGGAG. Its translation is CASSVPGQRARE. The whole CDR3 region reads CASSVPGQRARELFF.

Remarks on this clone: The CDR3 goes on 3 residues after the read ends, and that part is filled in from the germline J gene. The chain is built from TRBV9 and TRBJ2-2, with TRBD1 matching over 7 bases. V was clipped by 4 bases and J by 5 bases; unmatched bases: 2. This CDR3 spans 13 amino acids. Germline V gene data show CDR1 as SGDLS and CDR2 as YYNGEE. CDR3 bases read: TGTGCCAGCAGCCCCAGGGGGACCGGGGAG. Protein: CASSPRGTGE. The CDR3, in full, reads CASSPRGTGELFF.

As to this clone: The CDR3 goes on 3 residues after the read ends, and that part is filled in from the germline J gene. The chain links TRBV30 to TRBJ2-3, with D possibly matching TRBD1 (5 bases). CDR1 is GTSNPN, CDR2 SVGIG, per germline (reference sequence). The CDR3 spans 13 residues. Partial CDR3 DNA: TGTGCCTGGAGTGTACAAGGGGCTCAGCCG. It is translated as CAWSVQGAQP. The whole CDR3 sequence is CAWSVQGAQPQYF.

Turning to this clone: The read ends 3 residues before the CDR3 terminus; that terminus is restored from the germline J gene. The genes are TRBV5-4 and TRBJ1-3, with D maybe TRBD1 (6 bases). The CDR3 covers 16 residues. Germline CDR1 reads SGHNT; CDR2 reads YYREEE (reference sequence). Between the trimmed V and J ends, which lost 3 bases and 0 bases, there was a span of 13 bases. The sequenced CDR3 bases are TGTGCCAGCAGCTCACAGGGTAGGAGCTCTGGAAACACC. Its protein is CASSSQGRSSGNT. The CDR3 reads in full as CASSSQGRSSGNTIYF.

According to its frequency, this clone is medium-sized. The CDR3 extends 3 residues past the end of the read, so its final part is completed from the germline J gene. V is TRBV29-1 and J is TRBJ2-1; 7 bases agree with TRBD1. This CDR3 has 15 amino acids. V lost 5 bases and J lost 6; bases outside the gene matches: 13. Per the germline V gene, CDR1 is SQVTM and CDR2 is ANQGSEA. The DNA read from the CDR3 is TGCAGCGTTTTCAGGGGGATAGGGGAAGGCAATGAG. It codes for CSVFRGIGEGNE. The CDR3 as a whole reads CSVFRGIGEGNEQFF.

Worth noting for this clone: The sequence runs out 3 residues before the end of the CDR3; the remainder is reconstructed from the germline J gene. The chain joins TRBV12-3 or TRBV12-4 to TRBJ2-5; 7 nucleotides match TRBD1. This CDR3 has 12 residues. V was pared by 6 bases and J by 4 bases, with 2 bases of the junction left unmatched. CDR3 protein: CASSWDRETQYF. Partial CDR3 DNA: TGTGCCAGCAGCTGGGACAGAGAGACC.

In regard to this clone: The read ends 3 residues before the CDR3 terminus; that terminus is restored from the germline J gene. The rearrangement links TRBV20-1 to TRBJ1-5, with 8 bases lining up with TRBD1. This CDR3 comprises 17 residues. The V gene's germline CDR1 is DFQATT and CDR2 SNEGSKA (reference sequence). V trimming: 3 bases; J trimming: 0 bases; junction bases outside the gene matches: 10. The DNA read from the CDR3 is TGCAGTGCTAGGGGGTGGGCAGGGGGCTCTAGCAATCAGCCC. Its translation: CSARGWAGGSSNQP. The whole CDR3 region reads CSARGWAGGSSNQPQHF.

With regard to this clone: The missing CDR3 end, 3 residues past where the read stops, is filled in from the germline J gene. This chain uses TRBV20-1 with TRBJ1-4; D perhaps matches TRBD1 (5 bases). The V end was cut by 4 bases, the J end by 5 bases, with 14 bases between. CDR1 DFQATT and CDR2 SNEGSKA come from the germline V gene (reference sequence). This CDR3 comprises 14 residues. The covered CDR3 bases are TGCAGTGCTATTCCGGGACGGGGGAATGAAAAA. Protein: CSAIPGRGNEK. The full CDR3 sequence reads CSAIPGRGNEKLFF.

CDR3 sequence: CASSMIRETQYF. CDR3 DNA, as far as it was read: TGTGCCAGTAGTATGATTAGAGAGACC. J is TRBJ2-5 and V is TRBV19; D ambiguous. The CDR3 extends 3 residues past the end of the read, so its final part is completed from the germline J gene. Trimming took off 3 bases at V and 4 bases at J, with 6 bases between the two ends. This CDR3 has 12 amino acids. Looked up from germline, CDR1 is LNHDA and CDR2 is SQIVND (reference sequence).

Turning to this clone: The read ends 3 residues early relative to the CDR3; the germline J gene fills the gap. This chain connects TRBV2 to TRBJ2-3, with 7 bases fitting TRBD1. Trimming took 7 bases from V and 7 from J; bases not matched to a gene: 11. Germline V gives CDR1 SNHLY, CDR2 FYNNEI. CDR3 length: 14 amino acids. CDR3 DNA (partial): TGTGCCAGCAAAAGGGGGCAGGAGACGTATACG. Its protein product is CASKRGQETYT. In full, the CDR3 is CASKRGQETYTQYF.

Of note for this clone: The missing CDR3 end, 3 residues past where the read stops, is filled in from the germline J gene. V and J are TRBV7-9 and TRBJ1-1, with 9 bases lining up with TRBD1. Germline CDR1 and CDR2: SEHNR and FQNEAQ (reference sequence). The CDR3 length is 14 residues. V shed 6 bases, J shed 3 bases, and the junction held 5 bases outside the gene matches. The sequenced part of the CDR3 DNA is TGTGCCAGCAGACCACGACAGGGGGACACTGAA. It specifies CASRPRQGDTE. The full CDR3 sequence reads CASRPRQGDTEAFF.

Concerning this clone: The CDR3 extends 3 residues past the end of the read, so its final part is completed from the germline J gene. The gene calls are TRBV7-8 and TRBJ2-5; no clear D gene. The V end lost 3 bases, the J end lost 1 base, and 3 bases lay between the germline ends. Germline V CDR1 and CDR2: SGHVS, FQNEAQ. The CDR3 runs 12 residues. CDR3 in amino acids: CASSFSQETQYF. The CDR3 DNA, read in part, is TGTGCCAGCAGCTTTAGCCAAGAGACC.

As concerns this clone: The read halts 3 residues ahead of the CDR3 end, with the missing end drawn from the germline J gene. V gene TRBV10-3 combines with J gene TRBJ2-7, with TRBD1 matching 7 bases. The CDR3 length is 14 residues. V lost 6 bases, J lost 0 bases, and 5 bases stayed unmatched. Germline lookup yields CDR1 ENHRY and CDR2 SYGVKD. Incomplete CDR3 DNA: TGTGCCATCAGGGAGACAGGGCGCTCCTACGAG. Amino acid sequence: CAIRETGRSYE. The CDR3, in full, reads CAIRETGRSYEQYF.

Incomplete CDR3 DNA: TGTGCCAGCAGCCAAGATCCCCTAGCGGTAGGCGAAGAGACC. This encodes CASSQDPLAVGEET. In full, the CDR3 is CASSQDPLAVGEETQYF. V usage is TRBV14 and J usage is TRBJ2-5, with TRBD2 matching over 7 bases. The observed sequence ends 3 residues before the CDR3 terminus, with the missing tail filled in from the germline J gene. The CDR3 length is 17 residues. Germline V gives CDR1 SGHDN, CDR2 FVKESK. After removal of 0 bases from V and 3 bases from J, the junction contained 10 bases not matched to a gene.

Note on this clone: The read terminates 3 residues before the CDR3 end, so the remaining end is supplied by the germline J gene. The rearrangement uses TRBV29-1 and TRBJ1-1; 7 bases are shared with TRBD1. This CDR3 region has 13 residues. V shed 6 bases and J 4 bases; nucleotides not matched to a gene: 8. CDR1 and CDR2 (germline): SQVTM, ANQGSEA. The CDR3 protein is CSVATGVGTEAFF. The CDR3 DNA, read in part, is TGCAGCGTGGCAACAGGGGTCGGCACTGAA.

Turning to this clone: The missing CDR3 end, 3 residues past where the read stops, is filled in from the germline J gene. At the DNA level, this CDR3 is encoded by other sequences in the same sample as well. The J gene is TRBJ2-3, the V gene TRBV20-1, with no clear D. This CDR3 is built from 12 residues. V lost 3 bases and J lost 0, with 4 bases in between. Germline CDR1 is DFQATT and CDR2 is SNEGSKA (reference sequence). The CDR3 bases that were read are TGCAGTGCTAGGGCTAGCACAGATACG. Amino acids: CSARASTDT. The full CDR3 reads CSARASTDTQYF.

The CDR3: CASSLGGNANEQYF. The CDR3 bases that were read are TGTGCCAGCAGCTTAGGCGGGAATGCGAACGAG. The gene calls are TRBV7-8 and TRBJ2-7; perhaps TRBD2 as D (6 bases). Read sequence stops 3 residues before the CDR3 end, and the germline J gene provides the missing end. The V gene's germline CDR1 is SGHVS and CDR2 FQNEAQ. Trimming took 1 base from V and 5 from J, leaving 12 bases between them. The CDR3 extends over 14 amino acids.

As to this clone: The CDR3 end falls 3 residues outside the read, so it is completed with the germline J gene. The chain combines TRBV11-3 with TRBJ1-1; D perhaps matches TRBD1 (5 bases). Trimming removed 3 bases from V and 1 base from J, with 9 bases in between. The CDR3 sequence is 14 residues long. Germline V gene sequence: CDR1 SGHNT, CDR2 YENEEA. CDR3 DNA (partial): TGTGCCAGCAGCTTCGACAGCCCGAACACTGAA. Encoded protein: CASSFDSPNTE. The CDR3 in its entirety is CASSFDSPNTEAFF. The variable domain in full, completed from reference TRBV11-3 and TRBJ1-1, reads EAGVVQSPRYKIIEKKQPVAFWCNPISGHNTLYWYLQNLGQGPELLIRYENEEAVDDSQLPKDRFSAERLKGVDSTLKIQPAELGDSAVYLCASSFDSPNTEAFFGQGTRLTVV.

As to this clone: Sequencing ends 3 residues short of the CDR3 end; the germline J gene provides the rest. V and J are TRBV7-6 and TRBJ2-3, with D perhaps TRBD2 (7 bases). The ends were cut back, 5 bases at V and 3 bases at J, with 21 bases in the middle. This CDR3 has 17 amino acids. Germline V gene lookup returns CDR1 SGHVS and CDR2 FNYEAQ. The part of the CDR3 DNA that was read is TGTGCCAGCAGCGGCCGGGGCGGGGGCCAGGGGACAGATACG. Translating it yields CASSGRGGGQGTDT. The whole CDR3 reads CASSGRGGGQGTDTQYF.

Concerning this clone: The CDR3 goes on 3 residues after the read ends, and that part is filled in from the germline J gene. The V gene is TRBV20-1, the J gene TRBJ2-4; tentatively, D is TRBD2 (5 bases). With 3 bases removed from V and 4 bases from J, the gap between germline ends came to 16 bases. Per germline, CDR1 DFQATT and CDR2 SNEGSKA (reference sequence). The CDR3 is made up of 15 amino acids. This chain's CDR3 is CSASGAAGLKNIQYF. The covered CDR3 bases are TGCAGTGCTAGCGGTGCTGCGGGCCTGAAAAACATT.

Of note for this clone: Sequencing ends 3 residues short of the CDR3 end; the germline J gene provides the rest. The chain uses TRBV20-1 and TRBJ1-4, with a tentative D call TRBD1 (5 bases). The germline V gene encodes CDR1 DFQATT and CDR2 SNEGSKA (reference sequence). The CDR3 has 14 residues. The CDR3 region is CSARTRESNSPLFF. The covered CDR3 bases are TGCAGTGCTAGAACCAGGGAATCCAATTCACCA.